In its sample, the clone carrying this T cell receptor (beta chain) ranks as medium-sized. The data stem from a study of low-dose radiotherapy and immunotherapy resistance in tumors. The time point: after trial treatment. The treatment denotes: LDRT plus nivolumab, ipilimumab, low-dose cyclophosphamide and aspirin (RACIN trial). CDR1 and CDR2 from the germline V gene are MNHEY and SVGEGT. The CDR3 runs 15 residues. V lost 6 bases to trimming and J lost 4 bases, with 18 bases between them. Alpha- and beta-chain coverage of first-strand cDNA came from TRAV- and TRBV-specific primers. Over about 19 PCR cycles, TCRs were amplified from a constant-region primer and V-primer adapter. Each CDR3 protein is one row after TCRdb ran MiXCR on the reads. Here the sample spans 30,000 or so distinct CDR3 sequences, about 49% being singletons.

The source was PBMCs, collected after low-dose radiotherapy plus immunotherapy. This receptor was taken from a male donor with gallbladder cancer. This sequence joins TRBV6-2 or TRBV6-3 and TRBJ1-1, with D possibly matching TRBD1 (6 bases). The CDR3 sequence is CASSIDRRVLTEAFF. CDR3 sequence (DNA): TGTGCCAGCAGCATCGACAGGAGGGTTCTCACTGAAGCTTTCTTT.